This T cell receptor (beta chain) was documented in a study of OX40 agonist ivuxolimab in advanced cancers. Study-level information: Participants, approximately 81% male, averaged approximately 65 years of age, ranging from about 23 to 90. Study results and limitations: Averaging showed that CD8+ T cells had more expanded clones than CD4+ did. With doses of 0.1-3.0 mg/kg, partial responders showed among the lowest clonal expansion.

For this clone: Its antigen is undetermined.

The CDR3 totals 14 residues. V lost 2 bases, J lost 2 bases, and 9 bases lay in between. Looked up from germline, CDR1 is MNHEY and CDR2 is SMNVEV (reference sequence). Method: immunoSEQ multiplex PCR; TCRdb's copy keeps in-frame clones and lacks some. The repertoire holds about 46,000 clones, with about 91% as singletons. The chain combines TRBV27 with TRBJ1-1; no definite D call. The material was CD4+ or CD8+ T cells sorted from blood, obtained in a trial of the OX40 agonist ivuxolimab. This TCR was recovered from an adult with an advanced solid tumor such as melanoma, head and neck, liver or kidney cancer. The CDR3 protein is CASSLTGPNTEAFF. The CDR3 nucleotides are TGTGCCAGCAGTTTAACGGGCCCAAACACTGAAGCTTTCTTT.